This TCR beta chain was captured by sequencing in a study of blood T cell repertoires in COVID-19 (dated by TCRdb to the early 2020s). Concerning the study at large: Samples covering the acute and convalescent phases of COVID-19 were provided by collaborators in the United States, Italy and Spain. The material from the prospective study consisted of cDNA or gDNA derived from T cells, B-cell-depleted T cells, or PBMCs. Deeply sampled blood TCRbeta repertoires from subjects exposed to, actively infected with, or recovered from COVID-19 were included in the dataset. The repertoires were released in a freely available public database meant as a resource for research on the immune response to SARS-CoV-2. The samples were drawn from the first 160 participants of the ongoing ImmuneRACE study and from about 1,200 subjects provided by 6 global collaborators. A de-identified subject ID, COVID-19 status, age in years and sex were almost always included in the sample metadata. Where HLA class I and class II types were available, the types were taken from metadata supplied by the sample provider, not from assay-based typing.

At one collaborating source in Seattle, patients were enrolled during active infection and were followed longitudinally through the course of disease. Each collaborating institution followed its own protocols to collect whole blood in K2EDTA tubes. For TCRbeta analysis, collaborators shipped samples in one of three forms: frozen whole blood, isolated PBMCs, or DNA extracted from either of those sample types. The immunoSEQ Assay, a bias-controlled multiplex PCR, was used to amplify TCRbeta CDR3 regions from genomic DNA. Per the original workflow: Within the assay, amplification of reference gene primers was used to estimate how many nucleated cells each sample contained. To quantify the absolute abundance of each unique TCRbeta CDR3 rearrangement, sequence reads were collapsed and filtered. For each sample, productive Simpson clonality was calculated as the square root of Simpson's diversity index over productive rearrangements. The source is immuneACCESS, and TCRdb retained only in-frame sequences with V and J called. Part of the clones is not carried over; for the studies checked, unresolved V genes explain less than half of this, and the remainder is unexplained. The V and J calls and the clone size are those of that table, but D and trimming were determined from the DNA. The sample includes about 93,000 clones, with approximately 88% observed a single time. The ten largest clonotypes hold under 5.5% of the sample.

Worth noting for this clone: What this receptor recognizes is not known. Per-base qualities were not stored, and no clone one base away is much larger.

The CDR3 measures 17 amino acids from cysteine to phenylalanine. The kept DNA is CDR3 alone, 51 bases in frame from the first base. CDR1 and CDR2, per the germline V gene, are KGHDR and SFDVKD. Here V drops 3 bases and J drops 7 bases, and the junction holds 4 bases not matched to any gene. Study-wide findings and limitations: How much clinical and demographic metadata was included differed by source and by participant, and the metadata was provided uncurated.

This TCR was sampled from a man between 60 and 70 years old with COVID-19, enrolled during active disease. Sequencing used peripheral blood. This chain is built from TRBV24-1 and TRBJ2-2; TRBD2 fits 16 bases in the junction. The DNA sequence follows: TGTGCCACCAGTGATACGGGACTAGCGGGAGGGCACGGGGAGCTGTTTTTT. Translated, it reads CATSDTGLAGGHGELFF.